These 25 T cell receptor beta chains share one sample of origin, sequenced in a study of T cell changes during pregnancy in multiple sclerosis. Clones were sequenced by immunoSEQ multiplex PCR, and TCRdb holds only the in-frame ones, with some missing. The table records about 54,000 clones, about nine tenths of them present only once. Material: peripheral blood, obtained after pregnancy. These receptors all stem from a female donor in good health, enrolled as a control in a pregnancy study.

The chain links TRBV7-8 to TRBJ2-1; the D gene is possibly TRBD2 (6 bases). The length of the CDR3 is 15 residues. Between the trimmed V and J ends, which lost 2 bases and 3 bases, there was a span of 11 bases. Germline loops: CDR1 SGHVS, CDR2 FQNEAQ. The CDR3 bases are TGTGCCAGCAGCTTAATAGCGGACCTCTACAATGAGCAGTTCTTC. Translation gives CASSLIADLYNEQFF.

The CDR3 region is CASGSQADYREQYF. In nucleotides, the CDR3 is TGCGCCTCGGGGTCGCAAGCCGACTACCGCGAGCAGTACTTC. This sequence joins TRBV4-3 and TRBJ2-7, with D possibly being TRBD2 (5 bases). The CDR3 runs 14 residues. Germline CDR1 reads LGHNA; CDR2 reads YSLEER. The V end was cut by 11 bases, the J end by 6 bases, with 23 bases between.

This clone was seen only a few times. CDR3 in DNA: TGTGCCAGCAGTGACAGGGGGATTCAGCCCCAGCATTTT. Amino acid sequence: CASSDRGIQPQHF. This chain uses TRBV27 with TRBJ1-5; 9 bases fit TRBD1. Germline trimming cut 5 bases from V and 6 bases from J; bases unmatched to any gene: 2. The CDR3 loop spans 13 amino acids. The germline gives CDR1 MNHEY, CDR2 SMNVEV (reference sequence).

The chain recombines TRBV5-1 with TRBJ2-2; D ambiguous. Germline V gives CDR1 SGHRS, CDR2 YFSETQ. The germline V and J ends were trimmed by 3 bases and 2 bases, with 11 bases remaining between them. The CDR3 length is 15 residues. The CDR3 DNA reads TGCGCCAGCAGCTCACAGAGATCTAACACCGGGGAGCTGTTTTTT. Translated: CASSSQRSNTGELFF.

This clone was seen more than once but under ten times. The chain employs TRBV5-4 and TRBJ2-7, with 10 positions matching TRBD1. Germline V gene lookup returns CDR1 SGHNT and CDR2 YYREEE (reference sequence). Germline trimming cut 2 bases from V and 3 bases from J; bases unmatched to any gene: 5. The CDR3 has 15 amino acids. The CDR3 region has the DNA TGTGCCAGCAGCTTTGGGACAGGGGCGATCTACGAGCAGTACTTC. It yields the protein CASSFGTGAIYEQYF.

The J gene is TRBJ1-1, the V gene TRBV10-3; possibly TRBD1 for D (5 bases). The CDR3 length is 12 residues. With 6 bases removed from V and 3 bases from J, the gap between germline ends came to 8 bases. CDR1 and CDR2 from the germline V gene are ENHRY and SYGVKD. The CDR3 DNA reads TGTGCCATCAGACAGGAGTACACTGAAGCTTTCTTT. This translates into CAIRQEYTEAFF.

The chain links TRBV11-2 to TRBJ1-1; possible D gene TRBD1, 6 bases. V lost 5 bases to trimming and J lost 5 bases, with 15 bases between them. This CDR3 has 14 amino acids. CDR1 and CDR2 from the germline V gene are SGHAT and FQNNGV. CDR3 in amino acids: CASSPTGGRTEAFF. CDR3 nucleotides: TGTGCCAGCAGCCCCACGGGGGGCAGGACTGAAGCTTTCTTT.

The chain recombines TRBV5-1 with TRBJ1-4; TRBD1 matches at 9 bases. The junction had 7 bases not matched to a gene; V was cut back by 0 bases and J by 7 bases. CDR1 and CDR2 from the germline V gene are SGHRS and YFSETQ. The CDR3 runs to 16 residues. CDR3 sequence (DNA): TGCGCCAGCAGCTTGGGTGGGGACAGGGAAGGTGAAAAACTGTTTTTT. Translation gives CASSLGGDREGEKLFF.

The chain joins TRBV27 to TRBJ2-1; 10 bases align to TRBD1. Per germline, CDR1 MNHEY and CDR2 SMNVEV (reference sequence). The CDR3 runs 15 residues. V trimming: 0 bases; J trimming: 6 bases; junction bases outside the gene matches: 2. CDR3 in DNA: TGTGCCAGCAGTTTATCCGGGACAGGGGTCAATGAGCAGTTCTTC. It specifies CASSLSGTGVNEQFF.

The chain has TRBV7-2 and TRBJ2-5, with D maybe TRBD2 (6 bases). This CDR3 is 14 amino acids long. Deletions cut 5 bases from V and 5 bases from J, with 15 bases between. The V gene's germline CDR1 is SGHTA and CDR2 FQGNSA. CDR3 DNA sequence: TGTGCCAGCAGCCCCGGAGGGAGAGGGGAGACCCAGTACTTC. Its protein product is CASSPGGRGETQYF.

The chain is built from TRBV7-9 and TRBJ1-2; 8 nucleotides agree with TRBD1. V was clipped by 0 bases and J by 2 bases; unmatched bases: 2. CDR1 and CDR2 from the germline V gene are SEHNR and FQNEAQ (reference sequence). The CDR3 extends over 15 amino acids. CDR3 DNA sequence: TGTGCCAGCAGCTTAGCCAGGGGGCCGAACTATGGCTACACCTTC. Amino acids: CASSLARGPNYGYTF.

Written as DNA, the CDR3 is TGTGCCAGCCATATTAGGACTAGGGGCTACACCTTC. This gives the protein CASHIRTRGYTF. This rearrangement joins TRBV2 to TRBJ1-2; D not certain. The germline gives CDR1 SNHLY, CDR2 FYNNEI. V dropped 8 bases and J dropped 8 bases, with 15 bases sitting between them. CDR3 length: 12 amino acids.

The rearrangement uses TRBV7-2 and TRBJ1-2; a possible D gene is TRBD1 (5 bases). Germline V lookup: CDR1 SGHTA, CDR2 FQGNSA. V was trimmed by 2 bases and J by 12 bases, leaving 16 bases between them. The CDR3 runs to 13 residues. The DNA for the CDR3 is TGTGCCAGCAGCTTATCGGGGGGGGTCCCTAACACCTTC. As protein: CASSLSGGVPNTF.

V is TRBV7-2 and J is TRBJ1-1; D may be TRBD1 (6 bases). V was trimmed by 6 bases and J by 8 bases, leaving 16 bases between them. Germline CDR1 SGHTA, CDR2 FQGNSA. The CDR3 covers 13 residues. The CDR3 DNA reads as TGTGCCAGCAGATACTGGACAGCGGTCGAAGCTTTCTTT. Encoded protein: CASRYWTAVEAFF.

The chain is built from TRBV5-4 and TRBJ2-5; 7 bases fit TRBD1. The CDR3 is made up of 15 amino acids. Germline-derived CDR1 and CDR2 are SGHNT and YYREEE (reference sequence). V lost 6 bases to trimming and J lost 5 bases; unmatched junction nucleotides: 13. The CDR3 here is CASTHLQGNPETQYF. The CDR3 nucleotides are TGTGCCAGCACCCATTTACAGGGGAATCCGGAGACCCAGTACTTC.

The chain has TRBV18 and TRBJ1-4; D ambiguous. Germline V CDR1 and CDR2: KGHSH, LQKENI. The CDR3 loop spans 14 amino acids. The ends were cut back, 1 base at V and 5 bases at J, with 8 bases in the middle. The CDR3 sequence: CASSPQAANEKLFF. CDR3 in DNA: TGTGCCAGCTCACCACAGGCAGCGAATGAAAAACTGTTTTTT.

This chain links TRBV5-6 with TRBJ2-1, with 7 bases identical to TRBD1. Germline CDR1 SGHDT, CDR2 YYEEEE. This CDR3 is 15 amino acids long. J lost 3 bases, V lost 4 bases, and 7 bases had no gene match. The CDR3 reads CASSPGDSYYNEQFF. CDR3 DNA sequence: TGTGCCAGCAGCCCCGGGGACAGCTACTACAATGAGCAGTTCTTC.

This clone has just a few counts. CDR3 amino acids: CAIREDRANQPQHF. CDR3 nucleotide sequence: TGTGCCATCAGGGAAGACAGGGCGAATCAGCCCCAGCATTTT. The chain joins TRBV10-3 to TRBJ1-5; 7 bases map to TRBD1. Germline V gives CDR1 ENHRY, CDR2 SYGVKD. This CDR3 is 14 amino acids long. V gave up 6 bases and J gave up 4 bases; unmatched junction bases: 6.

The J gene is TRBJ1-1, the V gene TRBV7-6, with D perhaps TRBD1 (6 bases). This CDR3 spans 16 amino acids. Germline assignment: CDR1 SGHVS and CDR2 FNYEAQ. V was cut by 2 bases and J by 3 bases, with 16 bases left in between. DNA of the CDR3: TGTGCCAGCAGCTTAAACGCCCAGGGGCTAGACACTGAAGCTTTCTTT. Translated: CASSLNAQGLDTEAFF.

This rearrangement joins TRBV6-5 to TRBJ2-7; weak D call: TRBD1 (6 bases). CDR3 length: 13 amino acids. V was cut by 0 bases and J by 8 bases, with 11 bases left in between. Per germline, CDR1 MNHEY and CDR2 SVGAGI. CDR3 in amino acids: CASSYSRQGKQYF. CDR3 bases: TGTGCCAGCAGTTACTCGAGGCAGGGGAAGCAGTACTTC.

CDR3 sequence reads: CASGDRWTYEQYF. DNA for the CDR3: TGTGCCAGTGGGGACAGGTGGACCTACGAGCAGTACTTC. The gene calls are TRBV19 and TRBJ2-7; 8 bases match TRBD1. This CDR3 is 13 amino acids long. V lost 8 bases to trimming and J lost 2 bases; unmatched junction nucleotides: 5. Germline lookup yields CDR1 LNHDA and CDR2 SQIVND (reference sequence).

The chain joins TRBV5-1 to TRBJ1-1; no clear D gene. Per the germline V gene, CDR1 is SGHRS and CDR2 is YFSETQ. V gave up 6 bases and J gave up 1 base, with 13 bases separating them. CDR3 length: 14 amino acids. The CDR3 DNA reads TGCGCCAGCAATCCCCAGGTACAGAACACTGAAGCTTTCTTT. Amino acid sequence: CASNPQVQNTEAFF. The full variable domain, in which reference TRBV5-1 and TRBJ1-1 provide the parts outside the CDR3, is KAGVTQTPRYLIKTRGQQVTLSCSPISGHRSVSWYQQTPGQGLQFLFEYFSETQRNKGNFPGRFSGRQFSNSRSEMNVSTLELGDSALYLCASNPQVQNTEAFFGQGTRLTVV.

The CDR3, as DNA: TGCGCCAGCAGCCCTTCGACAGGGGGGCTGGGAAAACTGTTTTTT. Translation: CASSPSTGGLGKLFF. The V gene is TRBV5-1, the J gene TRBJ1-4; 9 bases match TRBD1. The CDR3 is 15 residues long. The ends lost 4 bases at V and 10 bases at J; junction bases unmatched: 11. Germline V CDR1 and CDR2: SGHRS, YFSETQ.

This clone was recorded only once. The J gene is TRBJ1-5, the V gene TRBV27; TRBD1 is a possible D gene (5 bases). CDR1 is MNHEY, CDR2 SMNVEV, per germline (reference sequence). The CDR3 totals 15 residues. Trimming removed 1 base from V and 1 base from J, with 8 bases in between. Here the CDR3 reads CASSLYGGSNQPQHF. The CDR3 nucleotides read TGTGCCAGCAGTTTATACGGGGGGAGCAATCAGCCCCAGCATTTT.

This chain links TRBV2 with TRBJ1-1, with D possibly matching TRBD1 (5 bases). The CDR3 loop spans 15 amino acids. Germline V gene sequence: CDR1 SNHLY, CDR2 FYNNEI. Trimming removed 2 bases at V and 6 bases at J, with 16 bases between. CDR3 protein: CASSERGGRGAEAFF. As DNA, the CDR3 is TGTGCCAGCAGTGAACGAGGAGGCCGGGGGGCTGAAGCTTTCTTT.